Each of the 13 T cell receptor beta chains below was sequenced from the same sample in a study of blood T cell repertoires in COVID-19. The repertoire was sequenced with immunoSEQ multiplex PCR; TCRdb's copy has only in-frame clones and lacks some. The sample shows hundreds of thousands of clones, just under 85% of them seen only once. The sample taken for sequencing was peripheral blood. The receptors stem from a woman between 50 and 59 years old with active or convalescent COVID-19.

This sequence joins TRBV6-6 and TRBJ2-7; the match to TRBD1 covers 10 bases. Germline CDR1 MNHNY, CDR2 SVGAGI (reference sequence). V trimming: 6 bases; J trimming: 2 bases; junction bases outside the gene matches: 7. This CDR3 contains 15 residues. CDR3 coding DNA: TGTGCCAGCAGCTATCGACAGGGGGCCGCCTACGAGCAGTACTTC. Amino acid sequence: CASSYRQGAAYEQYF.

The chain combines TRBV20-1 with TRBJ2-7, with 9 bases identical to TRBD2. The germline gives CDR1 DFQATT, CDR2 SNEGSKA (reference sequence). CDR3 length: 16 amino acids. With V trimmed by 3 bases and J by 0 bases, 9 bases remained unmatched. The CDR3 sequence is CSASTGKGLASYEQYF. The CDR3 nucleotides are TGCAGTGCTAGTACGGGGAAGGGACTAGCCTCCTACGAGCAGTACTTC.

This clone was found once. V is TRBV30 and J is TRBJ1-1; 8 nucleotides align to TRBD1. The germline V gene has CDR1 GTSNPN and CDR2 SVGIG (reference sequence). The CDR3 consists of 16 residues. Germline trimming cut 0 bases from V and 5 bases from J; bases unmatched to any gene: 11. The CDR3 sequence is CAWSVRQGAVGTEAFF. CDR3 sequence (DNA): TGTGCCTGGAGTGTACGTCAGGGGGCCGTAGGGACTGAAGCTTTCTTT.

This chain links TRBV5-4 with TRBJ1-2; perhaps TRBD1 as D (5 bases). The V end lost 3 bases, the J end lost 0 bases, and 9 bases lay between the germline ends. The CDR3 length is 14 residues. Germline V gives CDR1 SGHNT, CDR2 YYREEE (reference sequence). CDR3 sequence (DNA): TGTGCCAGCAGCTCGACAGCGTCTAACTATGGCTACACCTTC. Translating gives CASSSTASNYGYTF.

This chain links TRBV9 with TRBJ1-3; D remains ambiguous. V was cut by 3 bases and J by 0 bases, with 10 bases left in between. The germline gives CDR1 SGDLS, CDR2 YYNGEE. The CDR3 has 15 amino acids. As DNA, the CDR3 is TGTGCCAGCAGCGCCCGGGAGAGCTCTGGAAACACCATATATTTT. Protein product: CASSARESSGNTIYF.

V usage is TRBV19 and J usage is TRBJ2-4; D may be TRBD1 (6 bases). The ends were cut back, 5 bases at V and 0 bases at J, with 14 bases in the middle. The CDR3 has 16 amino acids. Per germline, CDR1 LNHDA and CDR2 SQIVND (reference sequence). This CDR3 reads CASSSTGQLAKNIQYF. In nucleotides, the CDR3 is TGTGCCAGTAGTTCCACAGGGCAACTAGCCAAAAACATTCAGTACTTC.

The V and J genes are TRBV28 and TRBJ2-1; possibly TRBD2 for D (5 bases). The germline V and J ends were trimmed by 5 bases and 9 bases, with 17 bases remaining between them. The length of the CDR3 is 14 residues. The germline V gene encodes CDR1 MDHEN and CDR2 SYDVKM. CDR3 DNA sequence: TGTGCCAGCAGTGTAGGACTGCCCAACACTGAGCAGTTCTTC. Translating it yields CASSVGLPNTEQFF.

This clone was seen at least ten times. This chain connects TRBV10-3 to TRBJ1-5; possible D gene TRBD1, 5 bases. Germline V gives CDR1 ENHRY, CDR2 SYGVKD. Trimming removed 11 bases from V and 7 bases from J, with 18 bases in between. CDR3 length: 13 residues. This chain's CDR3 is CASGRGVFQPQHF. Here the CDR3 DNA reads TGTGCCTCCGGGAGAGGGGTTTTCCAGCCCCAGCATTTT.

The chain has TRBV9 and TRBJ2-3, with D maybe TRBD2 (5 bases). Trimming pared 0 bases from V and 8 bases from J, leaving 19 bases between. CDR3 length: 16 residues. Germline V gives CDR1 SGDLS, CDR2 YYNGEE. The CDR3 DNA sequence: TGTGCCAGCAGCGTAGAAGGCCGGGGTCGGGCGGGTACGCAGTATTTT. Amino acid sequence: CASSVEGRGRAGTQYF.

The rearrangement joins TRBV6-6 to TRBJ2-7; D not resolved. The CDR3 is 12 residues long. Per germline, CDR1 MNHNY and CDR2 SVGAGI (reference sequence). Trimming cost V 6 bases and J 5 bases, with 11 bases left between them. CDR3 residues: CASSPRGDEQYF. The CDR3 nucleotides read TGTGCCAGCAGCCCAAGAGGAGACGAGCAGTACTTC.

This chain connects TRBV7-9 to TRBJ2-1, with D possibly TRBD2 on 5 matching bases. CDR1 is SEHNR and CDR2 is FQNEAQ in the germline V gene (reference sequence). V was trimmed by 4 bases and J by 8 bases, leaving 9 bases between them. CDR3 length: 12 amino acids. CDR3 in amino acids: CASSSYGDEQFF. In DNA, the CDR3 is TGTGCCAGCAGCTCGTACGGGGATGAGCAGTTCTTC.

The sample holds many counts of this clone. Other DNA variants within this sample encode the same CDR3. The V and J genes are TRBV2 and TRBJ2-1; TRBD2 matches at 9 bases. The CDR3 contains 15 residues. Germline assignment: CDR1 SNHLY and CDR2 FYNNEI. V was pared by 5 bases and J by 0 bases, with 2 bases of the junction left unmatched. In DNA, the CDR3 is TGTGCCAGCAGTCGTAGCGGGAGCTCCTACAATGAGCAGTTCTTC. Translated: CASSRSGSSYNEQFF.

This chain links TRBV7-8 with TRBJ2-7, with 12 positions matching TRBD2. This CDR3 contains 15 residues. V shed 3 bases, J shed 6 bases, and the junction held 6 bases outside the gene matches. Germline CDR1 and CDR2: SGHVS and FQNEAQ. CDR3 region: CASSLLAGGPAEQYF. CDR3 sequence (DNA): TGTGCCAGCAGCTTGCTAGCGGGAGGGCCTGCCGAGCAGTACTTC.